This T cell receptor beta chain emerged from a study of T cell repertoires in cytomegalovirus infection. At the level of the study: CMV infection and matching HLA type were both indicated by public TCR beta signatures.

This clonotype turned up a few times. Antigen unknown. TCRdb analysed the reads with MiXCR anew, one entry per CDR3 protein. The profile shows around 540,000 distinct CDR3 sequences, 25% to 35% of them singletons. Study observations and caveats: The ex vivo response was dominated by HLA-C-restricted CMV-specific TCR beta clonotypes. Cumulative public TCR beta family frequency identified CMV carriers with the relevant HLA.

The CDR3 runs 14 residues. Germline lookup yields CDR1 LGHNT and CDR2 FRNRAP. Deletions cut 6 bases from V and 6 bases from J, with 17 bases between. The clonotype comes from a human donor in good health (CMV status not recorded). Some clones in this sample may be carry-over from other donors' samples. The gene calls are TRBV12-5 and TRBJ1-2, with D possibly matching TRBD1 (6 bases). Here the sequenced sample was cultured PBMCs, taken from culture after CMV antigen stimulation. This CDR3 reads CASGSLTGLHGYTF. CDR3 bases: TGTGCTAGTGGCTCTTTGACAGGCTTGCATGGCTACACCTTC.